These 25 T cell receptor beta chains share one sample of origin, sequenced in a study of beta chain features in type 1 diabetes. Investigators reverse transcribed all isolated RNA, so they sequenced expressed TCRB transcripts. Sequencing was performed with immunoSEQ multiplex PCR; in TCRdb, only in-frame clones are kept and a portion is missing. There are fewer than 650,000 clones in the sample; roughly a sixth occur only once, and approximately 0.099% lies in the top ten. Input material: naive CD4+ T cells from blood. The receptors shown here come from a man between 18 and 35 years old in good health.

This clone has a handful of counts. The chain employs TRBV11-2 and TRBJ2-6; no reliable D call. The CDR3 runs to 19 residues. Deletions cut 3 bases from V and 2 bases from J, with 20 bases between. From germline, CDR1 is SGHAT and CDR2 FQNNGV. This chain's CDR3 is CASSFRTWYLSPGANVLTF. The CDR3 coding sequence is TGTGCCAGCAGCTTCCGGACCTGGTACCTTTCCCCTGGGGCCAACGTCCTGACTTTC.

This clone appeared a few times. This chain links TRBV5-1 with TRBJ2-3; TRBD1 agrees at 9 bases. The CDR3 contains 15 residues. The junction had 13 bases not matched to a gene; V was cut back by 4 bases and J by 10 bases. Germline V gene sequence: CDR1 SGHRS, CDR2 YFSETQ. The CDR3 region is CASSPGDREGYAQYF. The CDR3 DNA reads TGCGCCAGCAGCCCTGGGGACAGGGAAGGGTATGCGCAGTATTTT.

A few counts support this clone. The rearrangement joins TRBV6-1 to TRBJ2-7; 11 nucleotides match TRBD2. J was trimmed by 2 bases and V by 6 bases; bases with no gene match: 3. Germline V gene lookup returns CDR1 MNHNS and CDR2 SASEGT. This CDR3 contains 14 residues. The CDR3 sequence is CASRGLAGTYEQYF. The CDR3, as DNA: TGTGCCAGCAGAGGACTAGCGGGTACCTACGAGCAGTACTTC.

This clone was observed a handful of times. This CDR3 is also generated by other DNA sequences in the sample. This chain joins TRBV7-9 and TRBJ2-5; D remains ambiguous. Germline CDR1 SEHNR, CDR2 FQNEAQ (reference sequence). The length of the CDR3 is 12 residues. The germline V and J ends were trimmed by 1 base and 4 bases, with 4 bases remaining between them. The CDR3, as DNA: TGTGCCAGCAGCTTAGTGCGAGAGACCCAGTACTTC. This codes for CASSLVRETQYF.

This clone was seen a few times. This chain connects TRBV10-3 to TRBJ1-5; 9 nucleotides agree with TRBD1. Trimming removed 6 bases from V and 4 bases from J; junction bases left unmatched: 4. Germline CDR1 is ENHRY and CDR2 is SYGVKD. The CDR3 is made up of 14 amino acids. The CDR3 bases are TGTGCCATCAGCGAGACAGGGGGGAATCAGCCCCAGCATTTT. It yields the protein CAISETGGNQPQHF.

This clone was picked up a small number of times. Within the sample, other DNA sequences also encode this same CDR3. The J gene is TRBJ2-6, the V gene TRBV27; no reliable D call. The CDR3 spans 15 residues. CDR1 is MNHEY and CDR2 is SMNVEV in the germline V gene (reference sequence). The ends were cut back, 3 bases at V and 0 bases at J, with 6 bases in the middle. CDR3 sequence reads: CASSFLSSGANVLTF. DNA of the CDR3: TGTGCCAGCAGTTTCCTAAGCTCTGGGGCCAACGTCCTGACTTTC.

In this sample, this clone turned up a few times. The CDR3 DNA sequence: TGTGCCAGCAGCTTAGTGCAACGAACCCAGTACTTC. It specifies CASSLVQRTQYF. The rearrangement links TRBV7-2 to TRBJ2-5; no clear D gene. Trimming removed 1 base at V and 8 bases at J, with 8 bases between. Germline V gene sequence: CDR1 SGHTA, CDR2 FQGNSA. This CDR3 has 12 residues.

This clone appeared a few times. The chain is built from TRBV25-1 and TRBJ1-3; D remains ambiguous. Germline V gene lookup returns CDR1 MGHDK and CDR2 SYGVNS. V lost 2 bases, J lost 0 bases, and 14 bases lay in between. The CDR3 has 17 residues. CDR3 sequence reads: CASSENGGRYSGNTIYF. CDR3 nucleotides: TGTGCCAGCAGTGAAAACGGTGGGAGGTACTCTGGAAACACCATATATTTT.

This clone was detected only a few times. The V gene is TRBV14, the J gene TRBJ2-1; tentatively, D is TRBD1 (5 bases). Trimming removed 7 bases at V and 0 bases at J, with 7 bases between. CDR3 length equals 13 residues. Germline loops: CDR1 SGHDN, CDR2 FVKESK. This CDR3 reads CASKGYSYNEQFF. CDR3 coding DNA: TGTGCCAGCAAGGGGTACTCCTACAATGAGCAGTTCTTC. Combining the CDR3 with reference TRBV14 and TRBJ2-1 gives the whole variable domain EAGVTQFPSHSVIEKGQTVTLRCDPISGHDNLYWYRRVMGKEIKFLLHFVKESKQDESGMPNNRFLAERTGGTYSTLKVQPAELEDSGVYFCASKGYSYNEQFFGPGTRLTVL.

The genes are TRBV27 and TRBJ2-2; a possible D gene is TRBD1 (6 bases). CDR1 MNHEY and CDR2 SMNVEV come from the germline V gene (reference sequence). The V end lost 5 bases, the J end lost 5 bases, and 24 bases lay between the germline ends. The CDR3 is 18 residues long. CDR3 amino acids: CASSSPWDKKFGTGELFF. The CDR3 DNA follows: TGTGCCAGCAGTAGCCCCTGGGACAAGAAGTTCGGGACCGGGGAGCTGTTTTTT.

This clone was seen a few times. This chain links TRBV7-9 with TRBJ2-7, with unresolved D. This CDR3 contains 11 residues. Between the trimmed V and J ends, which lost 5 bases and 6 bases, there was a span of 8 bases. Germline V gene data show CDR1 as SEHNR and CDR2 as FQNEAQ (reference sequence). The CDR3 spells CASSRLGEQYF. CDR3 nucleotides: TGTGCCAGCAGCCGTCTCGGCGAGCAGTACTTC.

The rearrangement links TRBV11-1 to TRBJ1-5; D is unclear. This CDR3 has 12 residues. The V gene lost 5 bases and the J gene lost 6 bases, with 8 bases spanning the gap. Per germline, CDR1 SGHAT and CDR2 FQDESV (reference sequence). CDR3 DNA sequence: TGTGCCAGCAGCAACAGTGGTCAGCCCCAGCATTTT. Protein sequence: CASSNSGQPQHF.

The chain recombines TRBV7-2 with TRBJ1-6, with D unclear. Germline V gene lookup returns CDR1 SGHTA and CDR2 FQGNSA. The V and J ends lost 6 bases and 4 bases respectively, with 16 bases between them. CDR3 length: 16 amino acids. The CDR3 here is CASSSRDLGYNSPLHF. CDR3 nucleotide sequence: TGTGCCAGCAGTTCCCGGGATCTTGGGTATAATTCACCCCTCCACTTT.

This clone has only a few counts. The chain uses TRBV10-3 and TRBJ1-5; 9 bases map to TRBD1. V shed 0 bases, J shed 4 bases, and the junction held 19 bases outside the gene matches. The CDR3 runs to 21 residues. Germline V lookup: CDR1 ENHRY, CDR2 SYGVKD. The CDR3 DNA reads TGTGCCATCAGTGAGTCAACAGGGGGGACAGGGAGCAAAGCCGGAAATCAGCCCCAGCATTTT. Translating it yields CAISESTGGTGSKAGNQPQHF.

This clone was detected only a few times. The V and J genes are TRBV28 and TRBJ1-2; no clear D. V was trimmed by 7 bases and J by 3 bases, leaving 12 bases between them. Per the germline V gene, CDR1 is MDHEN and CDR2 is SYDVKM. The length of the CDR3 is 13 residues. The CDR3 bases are TGTGCCAGCACCCTGGACTGGGACTATGGCTACACCTTC. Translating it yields CASTLDWDYGYTF.

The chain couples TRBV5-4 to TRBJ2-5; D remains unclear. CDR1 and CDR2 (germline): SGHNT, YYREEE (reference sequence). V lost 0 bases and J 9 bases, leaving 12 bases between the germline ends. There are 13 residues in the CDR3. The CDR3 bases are TGTGCCAGCAGCTTGGACAGCATGAAGGCCCAGTACTTC. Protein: CASSLDSMKAQYF. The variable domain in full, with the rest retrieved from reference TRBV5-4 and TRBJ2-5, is ETGVTQSPTHLIKTRGQQVTLRCSSQSGHNTVSWYQQALGQGPQFIFQYYREEENGRGNFPPRFSGLQFPNYSSELNVNALELDDSALYLCASSLDSMKAQYFGPGTRLLVL.

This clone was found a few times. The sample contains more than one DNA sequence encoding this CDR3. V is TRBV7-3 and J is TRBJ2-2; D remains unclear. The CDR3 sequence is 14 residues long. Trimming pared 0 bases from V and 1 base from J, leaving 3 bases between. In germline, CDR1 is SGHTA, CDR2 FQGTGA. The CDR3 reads CASSLTRNTGELFF. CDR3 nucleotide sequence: TGTGCCAGCAGCTTAACCCGGAACACCGGGGAGCTGTTTTTT. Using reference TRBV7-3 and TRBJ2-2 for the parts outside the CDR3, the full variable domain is GAGVSQTPSNKVTEKGKYVELRCDPISGHTALYWYRQSLGQGPEFLIYFQGTGAADDSGLPNDRFFAVRPEGSVSTLKIQRTERGDSAVYLCASSLTRNTGELFFGEGSRLTVL.

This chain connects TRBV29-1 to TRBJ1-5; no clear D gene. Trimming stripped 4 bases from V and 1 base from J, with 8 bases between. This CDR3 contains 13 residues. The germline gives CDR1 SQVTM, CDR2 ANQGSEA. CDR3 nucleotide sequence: TGCAGCGTTGTCGGGCACAGCAATCAGCCCCAGCATTTT. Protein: CSVVGHSNQPQHF.

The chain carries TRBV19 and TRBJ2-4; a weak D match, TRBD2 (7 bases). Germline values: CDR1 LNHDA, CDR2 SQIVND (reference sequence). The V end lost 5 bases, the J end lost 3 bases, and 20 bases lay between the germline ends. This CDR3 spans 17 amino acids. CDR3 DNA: TGTGCCAGTAGTGGAGGCAGGGGTGAGCGGGGCAAAAACATTCAGTACTTC. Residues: CASSGGRGERGKNIQYF.

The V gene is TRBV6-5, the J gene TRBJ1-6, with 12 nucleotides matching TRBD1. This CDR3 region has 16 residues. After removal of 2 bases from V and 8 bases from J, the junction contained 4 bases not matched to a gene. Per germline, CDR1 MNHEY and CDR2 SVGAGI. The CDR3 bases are TGTGCCAGCAGTTACCCGGGACAGGGGGCGGATTCACCCCTCCACTTT. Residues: CASSYPGQGADSPLHF.

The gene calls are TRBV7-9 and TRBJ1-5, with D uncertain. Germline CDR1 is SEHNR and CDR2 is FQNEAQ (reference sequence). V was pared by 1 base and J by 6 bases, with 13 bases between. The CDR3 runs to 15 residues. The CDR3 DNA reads TGTGCCAGCAGCTTAGTTTGGGAGATGAGTCAGCCCCAGCATTTT. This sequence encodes CASSLVWEMSQPQHF.

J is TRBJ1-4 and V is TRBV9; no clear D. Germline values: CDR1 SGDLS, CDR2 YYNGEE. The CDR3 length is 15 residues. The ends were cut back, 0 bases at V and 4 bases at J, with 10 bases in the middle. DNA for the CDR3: TGTGCCAGCAGCGTAGTGGCAGGAAATAATGAAAAACTGTTTTTT. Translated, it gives CASSVVAGNNEKLFF.

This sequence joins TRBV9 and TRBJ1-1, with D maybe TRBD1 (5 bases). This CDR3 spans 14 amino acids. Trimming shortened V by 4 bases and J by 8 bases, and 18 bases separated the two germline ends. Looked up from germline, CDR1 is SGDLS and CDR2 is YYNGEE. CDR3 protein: CASSPSGWGQEAFF. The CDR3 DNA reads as TGTGCCAGCAGCCCTTCAGGGTGGGGCCAGGAAGCTTTCTTT.

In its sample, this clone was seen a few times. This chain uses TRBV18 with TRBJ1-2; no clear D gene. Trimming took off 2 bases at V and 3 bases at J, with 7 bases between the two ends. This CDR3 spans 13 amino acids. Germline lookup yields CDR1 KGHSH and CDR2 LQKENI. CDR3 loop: CASSPAGYYGYTF. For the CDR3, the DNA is TGTGCCAGCTCACCAGCGGGATACTATGGCTACACCTTC. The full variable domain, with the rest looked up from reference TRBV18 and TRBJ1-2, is NAGVMQNPRHLVRRRGQEARLRCSPMKGHSHVYWYRQLPEEGLKFMVYLQKENIIDESGMPKERFSAEFPKEGPSILRIQQVVRGDSAAYFCASSPAGYYGYTFGSGTRLTVV.

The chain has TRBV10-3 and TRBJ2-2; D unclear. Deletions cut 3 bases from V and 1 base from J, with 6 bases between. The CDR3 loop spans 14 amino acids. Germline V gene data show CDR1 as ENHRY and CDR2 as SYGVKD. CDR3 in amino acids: CAISERQNTGELFF. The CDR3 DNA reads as TGTGCCATCAGTGAAAGGCAGAACACCGGGGAGCTGTTTTTT.